One and the same sample provided the 30 T cell receptor beta chains below, sequenced in a study of early T cells in non-severe SARS-CoV-2 infection. TCRdb fed the 5' RACE reads into MiXCR, producing one record per CDR3 protein. The sample consists of 56,000 or so distinct CDR3 sequences, under 12% of them appearing once. Sequenced sample: whole blood. These receptors were collected from an adult who was a healthcare worker with PCR-confirmed SARS-CoV-2 infection or an uninfected control (not recorded which).

This clonotype was seen repeatedly, ten times or more. This rearrangement joins TRBV11-1 to TRBJ2-7; 7 bases are shared with TRBD2. This CDR3 comprises 15 residues. V lost 5 bases and J lost 0; bases outside the gene matches: 7. The V gene's germline CDR1 is SGHAT and CDR2 FQDESV (reference sequence). The CDR3 reads CASSGAGLFSYEQYF. CDR3 in DNA: TGTGCCAGCAGCGGAGCGGGACTATTCTCCTACGAGCAGTACTTC. Together with reference TRBV11-1 and TRBJ2-7, the CDR3 gives the full variable domain: EAEVAQSPRYKITEKSQAVAFWCDPISGHATLYWYRQILGQGPELLVQFQDESVVDDSQLPKDRFSAERLKGVDSTLKIQPAELGDSAMYLCASSGAGLFSYEQYFGPGTRLTVT.

In this sample, this clonotype turned up a few times. This chain uses TRBV30 with TRBJ2-3; TRBD2 matches at 7 bases. Per germline, CDR1 GTSNPN and CDR2 SVGIG (reference sequence). Losses at the gene ends were 0 bases for V and 5 bases for J; bases not matched to a gene: 14. This CDR3 spans 17 amino acids. The DNA for the CDR3 is TGTGCCTGGAGTGTGGGCCTAGCGGAGCAAGGGAGAGATACGCAGTATTTT. Protein product: CAWSVGLAEQGRDTQYF.

This clonotype was detected only a few times. CDR3 in amino acids: CASRNPGTDTQYF. CDR3 bases: TGTGCCAGCAGAAACCCGGGCACAGATACGCAGTATTTT. V and J are TRBV6-2 or TRBV6-3 and TRBJ2-3; D gene unclear. CDR1 is MNHEY, CDR2 SVGEGT, per germline. The CDR3 covers 13 residues. Trimming cost V 6 bases and J 1 base, with 8 bases left between them.

This sequence joins TRBV28 and TRBJ2-5; the D is unclear. V lost 4 bases to trimming and J lost 5 bases, with 11 bases between them. This CDR3 comprises 13 residues. Germline-derived CDR1 and CDR2 are MDHEN and SYDVKM. The CDR3 sequence is CASSSPRVETQYF. DNA for the CDR3: TGTGCCAGCAGTTCCCCCCGGGTTGAGACCCAGTACTTC.

This rearrangement joins TRBV12-3 or TRBV12-4 to TRBJ2-1; D unclear. The CDR3 contains 17 residues. V was trimmed by 4 bases and J by 0 bases, leaving 16 bases between them. The CDR3 nucleotides read TGTGCCAGCAGTTCCTACGACTGGACCAGCTCCTACAATGAGCAGTTCTTC. This sequence encodes CASSSYDWTSSYNEQFF.

This clonotype was seen many times. This chain connects TRBV4-1 to TRBJ1-4, with 11 bases fitting TRBD1. The V gene end was trimmed by 3 bases and the J gene end by 8 bases; junction bases not matched to a gene: 2. This CDR3 has 14 residues. CDR1 and CDR2 from the germline V gene are MGHRA and YSYEKL. The CDR3 sequence: CASSQGQGEEKLFF. CDR3 DNA sequence: TGCGCCAGCAGCCAGGGACAGGGGGAAGAAAAACTGTTTTTT.

At least ten counts were recorded for this clonotype. The rearrangement joins TRBV19 to TRBJ2-3; D remains ambiguous. Germline assignment: CDR1 LNHDA and CDR2 SQIVND (reference sequence). Trimming stripped 6 bases from V and 5 bases from J, with 9 bases between. This CDR3 comprises 12 residues. CDR3 coding DNA: TGTGCCAGTAGCGACCACAGAGATACGCAGTATTTT. It is translated as CASSDHRDTQYF.

This clonotype has more than one count but fewer than ten. The J gene is TRBJ1-2, the V gene TRBV2; D remains ambiguous. CDR1 is SNHLY and CDR2 is FYNNEI in the germline V gene. Trimming shortened V by 4 bases and J by 8 bases, and 20 bases separated the two germline ends. The CDR3 has 15 amino acids. CDR3 DNA sequence: TGTGCCAGCAGTGTCTTCGGCGGATCCGGACCCGGCTACACCTTC. This gives the protein CASSVFGGSGPGYTF.

Remarks on this clonotype: A clone one base away is much larger, so this may be a read error. This sequence joins TRBV4-2 and TRBJ2-4; 7 bases map to TRBD1. The CDR3 is 18 residues long. CDR1 is LGHNA, CDR2 YNFKEQ, per germline. CDR3 DNA sequence: TGTACCAGCAGCCAAGATGCATCGAGGGGGCTAGCCAAAAACATTCAGTACTTC. It encodes CTSSQDASRGLAKNIQYF.

This clonotype showed up many times. The V call is TRBV4-2, the J call TRBJ2-5, with TRBD2 matching over 12 bases. J gave up 5 bases and V 1 base, and 8 bases lay outside the gene matches. CDR1 is LGHNA, CDR2 YNFKEQ, per germline. The CDR3 runs to 17 residues. CDR3 DNA: TGTGCCAGCAGCCAAGTGGCTAGCGGGAGGGCCAGCGAGACCCAGTACTTC. This translates into CASSQVASGRASETQYF.

This clonotype has a handful of counts. The chain is built from TRBV3-1 and TRBJ2-2; tentatively, D is TRBD2 (5 bases). This CDR3 is built from 15 residues. CDR1 is LGHDT, CDR2 YNNKEL, per germline (reference sequence). Trimming took off 0 bases at V and 5 bases at J, with 10 bases between the two ends. Written as DNA, the CDR3 is TGTGCCAGCAGCCAAGATCAATCGGGAACCGGGGAGCTGTTTTTT. Translation gives CASSQDQSGTGELFF.

V and J are TRBV7-2 and TRBJ2-1; no reliable D call. In germline, CDR1 is SGHTA, CDR2 FQGNSA. Trimming took 1 base from V and 10 from J, leaving 11 bases between them. CDR3 length: 13 amino acids. CDR3 in amino acids: CASSLESRQEQFF. The CDR3 coding sequence is TGTGCCAGCAGCTTAGAGTCGAGACAAGAGCAGTTCTTC.

The chain is built from TRBV9 and TRBJ1-2; 10 bases map to TRBD1. The CDR3 spans 14 residues. Germline values: CDR1 SGDLS, CDR2 YYNGEE. V lost 3 bases, J lost 4 bases, and 3 bases stayed unmatched. Here the CDR3 reads CASSAGDRGYGYTF. The CDR3 DNA follows: TGTGCCAGCAGCGCCGGGGACAGGGGCTATGGCTACACCTTC.

This clonotype was seen many times. The chain links TRBV7-8 to TRBJ2-7; TRBD2 is a possible D gene (5 bases). The CDR3 contains 14 residues. Germline-derived CDR1 and CDR2 are SGHVS and FQNEAQ. V was clipped by 4 bases and J by 7 bases, with 17 bases between them. The chain's CDR3 is CASSSRTHDWEQYF. CDR3 in DNA: TGTGCCAGCAGCTCCCGGACTCATGACTGGGAGCAGTACTTC.

The J gene is TRBJ2-1, the V gene TRBV10-3; 16 bases are shared with TRBD2. V shed 6 bases, J shed 7 bases, and the junction held 9 bases outside the gene matches. Germline V gene lookup returns CDR1 ENHRY and CDR2 SYGVKD. CDR3 length equals 17 residues. For the CDR3, the DNA is TGTGCCATCAGCGGACCCGGGACTAGCGGGAGGGGGAATGAGCAGTTCTTC. Translated: CAISGPGTSGRGNEQFF.

This clonotype was counted between two and nine times. The rearrangement joins TRBV3-1 to TRBJ2-1; TRBD2 might be the D (5 bases). V was shortened by 4 bases and J by 8 bases, with 12 bases between the two germline ends. The length of the CDR3 is 13 residues. The V gene's germline CDR1 is LGHDT and CDR2 YNNKEL (reference sequence). The CDR3 spells CASSPSEGDEQFF. In nucleotides, the CDR3 is TGTGCCAGCAGCCCCAGTGAGGGTGATGAGCAGTTCTTC.

This clonotype appeared a few times. The V and J genes are TRBV7-8 and TRBJ2-3; the D is unclear. The length of the CDR3 is 14 residues. Trimming stripped 7 bases from V and 0 bases from J, with 11 bases between. Germline lookup yields CDR1 SGHVS and CDR2 FQNEAQ. The CDR3, as DNA: TGTGCCAGCAACGTTCAGCAGAGCACAGATACGCAGTATTTT. This encodes CASNVQQSTDTQYF.

This clonotype was found many times. This chain links TRBV27 with TRBJ2-5; TRBD1 might be the D (6 bases). The CDR3 runs 13 residues. Germline V gives CDR1 MNHEY, CDR2 SMNVEV (reference sequence). Trimming pared 1 base from V and 3 bases from J, leaving 6 bases between. The CDR3 DNA follows: TGTGCCAGCAGTTTATACAGGGAAGAGACCCAGTACTTC. Protein sequence: CASSLYREETQYF.

This clonotype has a count of ten or more. V gene TRBV7-2 combines with J gene TRBJ1-5; TRBD1 matches at 11 bases. This CDR3 contains 15 residues. With V trimmed by 5 bases and J by 6 bases, 6 bases remained unmatched. Germline assignment: CDR1 SGHTA and CDR2 FQGNSA. The CDR3 DNA reads TGTGCCAGCAGCATAACCGGGACAGGGGGTCAGCCCCAGCATTTT. Translating gives CASSITGTGGQPQHF.

This clonotype showed up many times. The chain is built from TRBV6-2 or TRBV6-3 and TRBJ1-4; 9 bases agree with TRBD1. CDR1 is MNHEY and CDR2 is SVGEGT in the germline V gene. The CDR3 is 11 residues long. Trimming removed 6 bases from V and 16 bases from J; junction bases left unmatched: 6. The CDR3 DNA reads TGTGCCAGCAGCGCCGGGACAGGGTGGTTTTTT. Protein sequence: CASSAGTGWFF.

The chain is built from TRBV4-2 and TRBJ2-1; possible D gene TRBD2, 6 bases. The germline V and J ends were trimmed by 0 bases and 0 bases, with 9 bases remaining between them. The length of the CDR3 is 16 residues. Germline assignment: CDR1 LGHNA and CDR2 YNFKEQ. The CDR3: CASSQEDGSSYNEQFF. Here the CDR3 DNA reads TGTGCCAGCAGCCAAGAAGACGGGAGCTCCTACAATGAGCAGTTCTTC.

This clonotype has only a few counts. This chain joins TRBV20-1 and TRBJ2-1; TRBD2 aligns across 14 bases. V lost 5 bases and J lost 7; bases outside the gene matches: 4. Germline CDR1 is DFQATT and CDR2 is SNEGSKA (reference sequence). This CDR3 contains 14 residues. In DNA, the CDR3 is TGCAGTGCTCCGGGACTAGCGGGAGTTAATGAGCAGTTCTTC. Residues: CSAPGLAGVNEQFF.

The chain employs TRBV21-1 and TRBJ1-2; the D segment call TRBD1 is taken from the table without a DNA check. TRBV21-1 counts as a pseudogene. The CDR3 contains 13 residues. The CDR3 is CASSKVKGEGYTF. Here the CDR3 DNA reads TGTGCCAGCAGCAAAGTAAAAGGGGAAGGCTACACCTTC.

This clonotype has ten or more counts. The J gene is TRBJ1-5, the V gene TRBV5-5, with D unresolved. Germline CDR1 SGHKS, CDR2 YYEKEE (reference sequence). This CDR3 comprises 13 residues. With 1 base removed from V and 5 bases from J, the gap between germline ends came to 7 bases. The CDR3 nucleotides are TGTGCCAGCAGCTTGTTTCCTGATCAGCCCCAGCATTTT. It encodes CASSLFPDQPQHF.

The chain employs TRBV5-4 and TRBJ2-7, with TRBD1 identical over 7 bases. The CDR3 is 16 amino acids. J lost 4 bases, V lost 3 bases, and 13 bases had no gene match. The germline V gene encodes CDR1 SGHNT and CDR2 YYREEE (reference sequence). CDR3 nucleotides: TGTGCCAGCAGCTCCCCCACAGGGACAGAGAATTACGAGCAGTACTTC. Translating it yields CASSSPTGTENYEQYF.

The gene calls are TRBV27 and TRBJ2-3; TRBD1 matches 8 bases. The CDR3 length is 15 residues. Trimming removed 2 bases from V and 1 base from J; junction bases left unmatched: 2. The germline gives CDR1 MNHEY, CDR2 SMNVEV (reference sequence). The CDR3 sequence is CASSLGQGRTDTQYF. CDR3 DNA: TGTGCCAGCAGTTTAGGACAGGGCCGCACAGATACGCAGTATTTT.

The rearrangement uses TRBV6-2 or TRBV6-3 and TRBJ2-1; TRBD2 matches 9 bases. V gave up 6 bases and J gave up 10 bases; unmatched junction bases: 10. CDR3 length: 14 amino acids. Germline-derived CDR1 and CDR2 are MNHEY and SVGEGT. CDR3 coding DNA: TGTGCCAGCAGCCCTGGCGCTAGCGGGACCGAGCAGTTCTTC. Amino acids: CASSPGASGTEQFF.

This clonotype was picked up many times. This chain joins TRBV7-3 and TRBJ2-6; the D is unclear. Trimming took 5 bases from V and 8 from J, leaving 7 bases between them. Germline V gene data show CDR1 as SGHTA and CDR2 as FQGTGA. CDR3 length equals 12 residues. Written as DNA, the CDR3 is TGTGCCAGCAGCCTGGTTACCAACGTCCTGACTTTC. Its translation is CASSLVTNVLTF.

This clonotype was seen a few times. The rearrangement uses TRBV20-1 and TRBJ2-7; D is possibly TRBD2 (6 bases). V lost 3 bases and J 3 bases, leaving 12 bases between the germline ends. Germline CDR1 and CDR2: DFQATT and SNEGSKA (reference sequence). The length of the CDR3 is 13 residues. The CDR3 loop is CSASRGDHYEQYF. The CDR3 nucleotides read TGCAGTGCTAGCCGCGGGGATCACTACGAGCAGTACTTC.

This chain connects TRBV4-2 to TRBJ2-1; 9 bases are a match to TRBD1. This CDR3 is 16 amino acids long. V trimming: 4 bases; J trimming: 7 bases; junction bases outside the gene matches: 11. CDR1 and CDR2 (germline): LGHNA, YNFKEQ. CDR3 residues: CASSRQTGGQFNEQFF. The CDR3 DNA follows: TGTGCCAGCAGCCGGCAGACAGGGGGACAGTTTAATGAGCAGTTCTTC.